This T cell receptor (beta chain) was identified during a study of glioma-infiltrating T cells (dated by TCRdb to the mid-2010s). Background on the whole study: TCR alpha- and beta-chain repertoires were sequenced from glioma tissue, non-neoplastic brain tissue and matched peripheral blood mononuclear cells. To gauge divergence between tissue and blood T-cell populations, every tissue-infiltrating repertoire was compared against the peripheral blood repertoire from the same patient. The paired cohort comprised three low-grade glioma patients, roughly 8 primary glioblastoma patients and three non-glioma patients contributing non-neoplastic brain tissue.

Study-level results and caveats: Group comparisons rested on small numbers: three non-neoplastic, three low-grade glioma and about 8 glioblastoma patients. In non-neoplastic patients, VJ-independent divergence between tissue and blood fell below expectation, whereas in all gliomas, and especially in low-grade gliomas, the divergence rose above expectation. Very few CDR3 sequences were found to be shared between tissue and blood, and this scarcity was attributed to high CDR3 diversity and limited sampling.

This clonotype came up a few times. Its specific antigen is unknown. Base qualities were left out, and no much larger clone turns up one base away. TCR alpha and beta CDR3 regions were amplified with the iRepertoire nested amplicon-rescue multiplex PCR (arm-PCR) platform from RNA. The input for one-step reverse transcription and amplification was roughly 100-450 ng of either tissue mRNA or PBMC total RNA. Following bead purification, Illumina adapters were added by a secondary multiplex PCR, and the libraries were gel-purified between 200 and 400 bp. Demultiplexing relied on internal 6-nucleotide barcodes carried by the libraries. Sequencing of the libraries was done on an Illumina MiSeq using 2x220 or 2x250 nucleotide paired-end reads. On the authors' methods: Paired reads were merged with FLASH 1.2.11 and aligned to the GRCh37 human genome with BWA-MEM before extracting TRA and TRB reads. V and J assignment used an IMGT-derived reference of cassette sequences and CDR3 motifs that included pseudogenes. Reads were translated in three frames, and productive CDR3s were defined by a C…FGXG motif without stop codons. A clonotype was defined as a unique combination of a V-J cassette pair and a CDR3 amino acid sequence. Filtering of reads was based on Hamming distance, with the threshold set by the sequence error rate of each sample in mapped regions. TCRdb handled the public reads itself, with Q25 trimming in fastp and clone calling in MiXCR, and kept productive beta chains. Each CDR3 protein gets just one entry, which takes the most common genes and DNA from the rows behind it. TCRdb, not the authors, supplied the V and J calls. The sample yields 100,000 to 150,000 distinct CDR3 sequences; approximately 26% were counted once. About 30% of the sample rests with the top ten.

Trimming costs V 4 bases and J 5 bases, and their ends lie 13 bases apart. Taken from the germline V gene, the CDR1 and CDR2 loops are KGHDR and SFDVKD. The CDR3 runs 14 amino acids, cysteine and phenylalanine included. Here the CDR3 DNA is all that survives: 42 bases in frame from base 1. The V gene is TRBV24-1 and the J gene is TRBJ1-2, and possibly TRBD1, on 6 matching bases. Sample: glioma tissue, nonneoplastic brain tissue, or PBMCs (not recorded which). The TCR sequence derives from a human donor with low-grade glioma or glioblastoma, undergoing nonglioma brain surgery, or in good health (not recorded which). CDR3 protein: CATSDSDRRYGYTF. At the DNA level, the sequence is TGTGCCACCAGTGACTCTGACAGGAGGTATGGCTACACCTTC.